The following is a TCR beta chain sequence with its context. Its specificity is not known. This entry belongs to a study of Ad26.COV2.S vaccination and SARS-CoV-2 variants. General study points: The TCR-based breadth and depth measures might underestimate overall T cell responses. Spike-specific CD8+ and CD4+ T cell responses reportedly showed substantial breadth after vaccination.

V was clipped by 7 bases and J by 2 bases, with 11 bases between them. CDR1 is LNHDA and CDR2 is SQIVND in the germline V gene (reference sequence). The CDR3 is made up of 14 amino acids. TCRdb's copy holds only in-frame clones and misses some; the assay was immunoSEQ multiplex PCR. This sample has approximately 400,000 clones; about 90% occur once, and the top ten carry around 4%. The chain uses TRBV19 and TRBJ1-4, with D unclear. The receptor was isolated from a human donor who had recovered from COVID-19. This sample comprised peripheral blood, obtained after recovery from COVID-19. In DNA, the CDR3 is TGTGCCAGTACATCCGGCGCGACTAATGAAAAACTGTTTTTT. Translating gives CASTSGATNEKLFF.